One sample yielded the 20 T cell receptor beta chains listed below, sequenced in a study of blood T cell repertoires in COVID-19. Produced via immunoSEQ multiplex PCR; TCRdb's table is partial and in-frame only. This sample has some 290,000 clones, with about 90% found just once. The sequencing input was PBMCs or T cells enriched from blood (not recorded which). Receptors were obtained from a woman aged 25 to 39 who had recovered from COVID-19.

The V and J genes are TRBV2 and TRBJ1-1; 7 bases map to TRBD1. The CDR3 length is 13 residues. Germline assignment: CDR1 SNHLY and CDR2 FYNNEI. V gave up 7 bases and J gave up 5 bases; unmatched junction bases: 7. In DNA form, the CDR3 reads TGTGCCAGCATAAGGACAGGAATGACTGAAGCTTTCTTT. This sequence encodes CASIRTGMTEAFF.

The chain couples TRBV27 to TRBJ1-1; D is unclear. V lost 2 bases to trimming and J lost 1 base, with 11 bases between them. In germline, CDR1 is MNHEY, CDR2 SMNVEV (reference sequence). The CDR3 runs 15 residues. The CDR3 spells CASSLLGVGNTEAFF. In DNA, the CDR3 is TGTGCCAGCAGTTTACTCGGTGTTGGGAACACTGAAGCTTTCTTT.

The chain recombines TRBV2 with TRBJ1-1; D may be TRBD1 (5 bases). This CDR3 comprises 15 residues. CDR1 SNHLY and CDR2 FYNNEI come from the germline V gene. Trimming took 3 bases from V and 3 from J, leaving 14 bases between them. The CDR3 is CASSDRGREDTEAFF. For the CDR3, the DNA is TGTGCCAGCAGTGACCGGGGCAGGGAGGACACTGAAGCTTTCTTT.

The CDR3 coding sequence is TGTGCCAGTGAGAGGGGGCGCGACACCGGGGAGCTGTTTTTT. Translating it yields CASERGRDTGELFF. The chain employs TRBV19 and TRBJ2-2, with TRBD1 identical over 7 bases. The V segment lost 8 bases and the J segment 3 bases; nucleotides outside the gene matches: 6. The CDR3 totals 14 residues. From germline, CDR1 is LNHDA and CDR2 SQIVND (reference sequence).

The V gene is TRBV7-6, the J gene TRBJ2-2; D is possibly TRBD2 (6 bases). This CDR3 contains 16 residues. V was pared by 0 bases and J by 6 bases, with 14 bases between. Germline V gene sequence: CDR1 SGHVS, CDR2 FNYEAQ. The CDR3 DNA reads as TGTGCCAGCAGCTTAGCCGGGGGAGTCGTCGCCGGGGAGCTGTTTTTT. This encodes CASSLAGGVVAGELFF.

The rearrangement links TRBV6-5 to TRBJ1-1; D unresolved. CDR1 MNHEY and CDR2 SVGAGI come from the germline V gene. Trimming removed 6 bases from V and 6 bases from J, with 17 bases in between. The CDR3 is made up of 14 amino acids. The CDR3 reads CASSRGQEFPEAFF. CDR3 DNA: TGTGCCAGCAGCCGAGGGCAGGAGTTTCCTGAAGCTTTCTTT.

The chain carries TRBV11-2 and TRBJ2-7; 9 bases fit TRBD2. The CDR3 spans 17 residues. V shed 0 bases and J 5 bases; nucleotides not matched to a gene: 11. The germline V gene encodes CDR1 SGHAT and CDR2 FQNNGV. The CDR3 bases are TGTGCCAGCAGCTTAGATTTCGGGCTAGCGGGAAGGCACGAGCAGTACTTC. The encoded protein is CASSLDFGLAGRHEQYF.

The rearrangement joins TRBV18 to TRBJ2-1; D possibly corresponds to TRBD2 (6 bases). V dropped 3 bases and J dropped 9 bases, with 21 bases sitting between them. Germline V gene sequence: CDR1 KGHSH, CDR2 LQKENI. This CDR3 contains 16 residues. This CDR3 reads CASSPVRMRGLSEQFF. The CDR3 DNA reads TGTGCCAGCTCACCCGTCCGTATGCGGGGCCTCAGTGAGCAGTTCTTC.

The chain uses TRBV5-1 and TRBJ2-3, with 14 bases fitting TRBD2. The CDR3 extends over 16 amino acids. The germline CDR1 and CDR2 sequences are SGHRS and YFSETQ. The trim removed 3 bases at V and 4 bases at J, leaving 4 bases unmatched. The CDR3 reads CASSYTTSGRADTQYF. Written as DNA, the CDR3 is TGCGCCAGCAGCTACACGACTAGCGGGAGGGCAGATACGCAGTATTTT.

The rearrangement links TRBV25-1 to TRBJ2-7; D is possibly TRBD1 (5 bases). Trimming removed 5 bases from V and 0 bases from J, with 14 bases in between. Germline values: CDR1 MGHDK, CDR2 SYGVNS. This CDR3 region has 15 residues. The CDR3 DNA follows: TGTGCCAGCAGTTACTCCCAGGGTGCCTCCTACGAGCAGTACTTC. Residues: CASSYSQGASYEQYF.

The genes are TRBV7-2 and TRBJ2-7, with 7 bases fitting TRBD1. The V and J ends lost 5 bases and 5 bases, in that order; junction bases with no gene match: 9. The CDR3 consists of 14 residues. Germline V gives CDR1 SGHTA, CDR2 FQGNSA. The CDR3 spells CASSPKTGSHEQYF. The CDR3 DNA is TGTGCCAGCAGCCCCAAGACAGGGTCCCACGAGCAGTACTTC.

The rearrangement uses TRBV6-5 and TRBJ1-4; D is unresolved. The CDR3 loop spans 16 amino acids. Trimming shortened V by 0 bases and J by 0 bases, and 8 bases separated the two germline ends. The germline V gene has CDR1 MNHEY and CDR2 SVGAGI. For the CDR3, the DNA is TGTGCCAGCAGTTACTCCCTTAGAGCAACTAATGAAAAACTGTTTTTT. Amino acids: CASSYSLRATNEKLFF.

The chain links TRBV28 to TRBJ1-2, with D perhaps TRBD1 (6 bases). CDR3 size: 14 residues. Trimming stripped 6 bases from V and 0 bases from J, with 11 bases between. From germline, CDR1 is MDHEN and CDR2 SYDVKM. CDR3 sequence: CASSAGGTNYGYTF. The CDR3 DNA reads TGTGCCAGCAGCGCTGGGGGCACTAACTATGGCTACACCTTC.

CDR3 nucleotides: TGCGCCAGCAGCCAAGATGGACAGTTTATGAACACTGAAGCTTTCTTT. Its translation: CASSQDGQFMNTEAFF. The chain carries TRBV4-3 and TRBJ1-1; D is perhaps TRBD1 (6 bases). Germline CDR1 is LGHNA and CDR2 is YSLEER. This CDR3 region has 16 residues. Trimming stripped 0 bases from V and 0 bases from J, with 11 bases between.

About this clone itself: At one of its ends the junction is not consistent with the germline gene, which may arise from a read error. The chain links TRBV7-2 to TRBJ2-5, with 11 bases matching TRBD2. The CDR3 spans 14 residues. From germline, CDR1 is SGHTA and CDR2 FQGNSA. The CDR3 region is CASSLAGGAETQYF. The DNA for the CDR3 is TGTGCCAGCAGTTTAGCGGGAGGGGCCGAGACCCAGTACTTC.

This clone was picked up a small number of times. The V call is TRBV19, the J call TRBJ1-3; 7 nucleotides match TRBD1. The V segment lost 0 bases and the J segment 0 bases; nucleotides outside the gene matches: 11. The CDR3 consists of 19 residues. Germline loops: CDR1 LNHDA, CDR2 SQIVND (reference sequence). CDR3 coding DNA: TGTGCCAGTAGTATAGACAAATGGGACAGAACAGCCTCTGGAAACACCATATATTTT. Residues: CASSIDKWDRTASGNTIYF.

The chain couples TRBV24-1 to TRBJ2-5; tentative D call: TRBD2 (5 bases). Trimming shortened V by 0 bases and J by 5 bases, and 12 bases separated the two germline ends. This CDR3 contains 15 residues. CDR1 and CDR2 from the germline V gene are KGHDR and SFDVKD. The CDR3 DNA sequence: TGTGCCACCAGTGATTTGCAAGAGGGTTTGGAGACCCAGTACTTC. It codes for CATSDLQEGLETQYF.

CDR3 DNA: TGTGCCAGCAGCTCGCTAGCGGAAAGCACAGATACGCAGTATTTT. This codes for CASSSLAESTDTQYF. The chain carries TRBV11-2 and TRBJ2-3; the match to TRBD2 covers 7 bases. V trimming: 4 bases; J trimming: 0 bases; junction bases outside the gene matches: 4. Per the germline V gene, CDR1 is SGHAT and CDR2 is FQNNGV. This CDR3 is 15 amino acids long.

As for this clone: One end of the junction does not line up with germline, which may come from a read error. The rearrangement links TRBV7-7 to TRBJ2-1; 9 bases match TRBD2. The CDR3 is 15 amino acids. The germline gives CDR1 SSHAT, CDR2 FNYEAQ (reference sequence). This chain's CDR3 is CASSQSGGLHNEQFF. As DNA, the CDR3 is TGTGCTAGCAGCCAGAGCGGGGGGCTACACAATGAGCAGTTCTTC.

The chain uses TRBV11-2 and TRBJ1-4, with D tentatively TRBD1 (6 bases). Germline V gene data show CDR1 as SGHAT and CDR2 as FQNNGV. Trimming stripped 5 bases from V and 7 bases from J, with 26 bases between. The CDR3 is 18 amino acids. CDR3 sequence: CASSLRFHTGRGGEKLFF. CDR3 DNA: TGTGCCAGCAGCCTAAGATTTCATACAGGGAGAGGAGGTGAAAAACTGTTTTTT.